This T cell receptor beta chain emerged from a study of regulatory T cells in long-lasting Graves disease. Arm-PCR of CDR3 regions and iRepertoire HTBI primers were the basis on which TCR beta libraries were built. MiXCR, applied by TCRdb to the multiplex PCR reads, yields one record per CDR3 protein. The sample lists fewer than 650,000 distinct CDR3 sequences, 16% occurring once. CDR1 SGDLS and CDR2 YYNGEE come from the germline V gene. The CDR3 is 15 residues long. Trimming stripped 0 bases from V and 1 base from J, with 8 bases between. Time point: newly diagnosed GD, antithyroid drugs for less than 3 months. The authors made the TCR library using RNA they extracted from PBMCs. Of note for this clonotype: This clone may be a read error of a much larger clone one base away.

This sample also belongs to another study, concerning T cells in Graves' hyperthyroidism and ophthalmopathy. That work states: A set of HTBI primers served as the primers for a first-round RT-PCR of the TCR CDR3.

The TCR originated in a woman in her twenties or thirties with Graves disease. The sample in question was peripheral blood mononuclear cells (PBMCs), obtained at new diagnosis, from a patient treated with antithyroid drugs. The J gene is TRBJ2-1, the V gene TRBV9; possible D gene TRBD2, 6 bases. CDR3 region: CASSVVGGSYNEQFF. In DNA, the CDR3 is TGTGCCAGCAGCGTAGTGGGGGGATCCTACAATGAGCAGTTCTTC. The full variable domain, with the rest looked up from reference TRBV9 and TRBJ2-1, is DSGVTQTPKHLITATGQRVTLRCSPRSGDLSVYWYQQSLDQGLQFLIQYYNGEERAKGNILERFSAQQFPDLHSELNLSSLELGDSALYFCASSVVGGSYNEQFFGPGTRLTVL.